Below are 19 T cell receptor beta chains sequenced from a single sample in a study of T cells in Graves' hyperthyroidism and ophthalmopathy. RNA transcripts gave rise to amplified TCR beta CDR3 regions. First-round RT-PCR of the TCR CDR3 relied on the HTBI primer set. TCRdb re-called the multiplex PCR reads through MiXCR, storing one row per CDR3 protein. The table lists approximately 420,000 distinct CDR3 sequences, roughly 15% of them singletons. Source material: blood. The receptor source for this set is a woman younger than 30 with Graves' hyperthyroidism.

V gene TRBV29-1 combines with J gene TRBJ1-2; 12 bases are shared with TRBD1. V trimming: 4 bases; J trimming: 2 bases; junction bases outside the gene matches: 5. The germline V gene has CDR1 SQVTM and CDR2 ANQGSEA. This CDR3 region has 15 residues. The CDR3 coding sequence is TGCAGCGTTGCGCGGGGACAGGGGGCAAACTATGGCTACACCTTC. Residues: CSVARGQGANYGYTF.

This clonotype was detected ten times or more. The genes are TRBV28 and TRBJ1-1; no firm D call. The ends were cut back, 3 bases at V and 7 bases at J, with 12 bases in the middle. CDR3 size: 13 residues. CDR1 and CDR2 (germline): MDHEN, SYDVKM. CDR3 loop: CASSFLSLSEAFF. The CDR3, as DNA: TGTGCCAGCAGTTTCCTCAGTTTAAGTGAAGCTTTCTTT.

This clonotype was recorded many times. The chain uses TRBV12-3 or TRBV12-4 and TRBJ2-7; 9 bases map to TRBD2. Germline trimming cut 4 bases from V and 1 base from J; bases unmatched to any gene: 2. The CDR3 contains 14 residues. The CDR3 loop reads CASSSSGKSYEQYF. CDR3 bases: TGTGCCAGCAGTTCTAGCGGGAAATCCTACGAGCAGTACTTC.

The table lists this clonotype with a few counts. This chain connects TRBV5-1 to TRBJ2-3; 8 bases agree with TRBD1. The CDR3 runs 14 residues. V was clipped by 5 bases and J by 3 bases; unmatched bases: 5. Germline lookup yields CDR1 SGHRS and CDR2 YFSETQ. The CDR3 reads CASRRQGATDTQYF. The DNA for the CDR3 is TGCGCCAGCAGACGGCAGGGGGCAACAGATACGCAGTATTTT.

Many counts were recorded for this clonotype. The chain uses TRBV20-1 and TRBJ2-7; TRBD1 matches 8 bases. V lost 4 bases, J lost 5 bases, and 7 bases stayed unmatched. Germline CDR1 DFQATT, CDR2 SNEGSKA (reference sequence). The CDR3 runs 13 residues. The CDR3, as DNA: TGCAGTGCTACCACAGGGGGTATCAACGAGCAGTACTTC. The encoded protein is CSATTGGINEQYF.

V and J are TRBV12-3 or TRBV12-4 and TRBJ2-1; TRBD2 matches 12 bases. V lost 4 bases and J lost 4; bases outside the gene matches: 5. The CDR3 extends over 16 amino acids. The CDR3 is CASSYFLAGGYNEQFF. CDR3 bases: TGTGCCAGCAGTTATTTCCTAGCGGGGGGGTACAATGAGCAGTTCTTC.

Ten or more counts support this clonotype. The J gene is TRBJ1-1, the V gene TRBV7-6; the D gene is possibly TRBD1 (5 bases). CDR1 is SGHVS, CDR2 FNYEAQ, per germline. The CDR3 loop spans 14 amino acids. Trimming left V 7 bases short and J 4 bases short, with 16 bases between. This CDR3 reads CASTPDARVTEAFF. The CDR3 nucleotides read TGTGCCAGCACCCCAGACGCCAGGGTCACTGAAGCTTTCTTT.

There are many counts of this clonotype. The chain uses TRBV5-1 and TRBJ2-7, with a possible D match to TRBD1 (5 bases). Between the trimmed V and J ends, which lost 3 bases and 2 bases, there was a span of 12 bases. The CDR3 is 14 residues long. CDR1 is SGHRS, CDR2 YFSETQ, per germline. The CDR3 sequence is CASSWAGFPYEQYF. CDR3 nucleotide sequence: TGCGCCAGCAGCTGGGCAGGGTTCCCCTACGAGCAGTACTTC.

There are many counts of this clonotype. The rearrangement joins TRBV7-3 to TRBJ2-1; maybe TRBD1 (5 bases). This CDR3 comprises 14 residues. Germline CDR1 and CDR2: SGHTA and FQGTGA. V gave up 2 bases and J gave up 8 bases, with 13 bases separating them. For the CDR3, the DNA is TGTGCCAGCAGCTTACTATCCAGGGCCCATGAGCAGTTCTTC. As protein: CASSLLSRAHEQFF.

This chain links TRBV6-2 or TRBV6-3 with TRBJ2-5; 9 bases match TRBD1. Trimming took 6 bases from V and 4 from J; bases not matched to a gene: 6. Germline V gene data show CDR1 as MNHEY and CDR2 as SVGEGT. The CDR3 has 14 amino acids. The CDR3 loop reads CASSDRGGLETQYF. Written as DNA, the CDR3 is TGTGCCAGCAGCGACAGGGGGGGATTAGAGACCCAGTACTTC.

Many counts were recorded for this clonotype. The chain uses TRBV6-1 and TRBJ1-3; 9 bases are shared with TRBD1. This CDR3 comprises 15 residues. Trimming removed 5 bases from V and 4 bases from J; junction bases left unmatched: 6. From germline, CDR1 is MNHNS and CDR2 SASEGT. CDR3 sequence: CASSSGTGLGNTIYF. CDR3 coding DNA: TGTGCCAGCAGTTCCGGGACAGGGCTGGGAAACACCATATATTTT.

The sample holds many counts of this clonotype. V is TRBV6-4 and J is TRBJ2-2, with a possible D match to TRBD1 (6 bases). V shed 2 bases and J shed 6 bases, with 10 bases lying between them. Looked up from germline, CDR1 is MRHNA and CDR2 is SNTAGT. CDR3 length: 14 amino acids. DNA for the CDR3: TGTGCCAGCAGTGACACAAACAGGGCCGGGGAGCTGTTTTTT. This translates into CASSDTNRAGELFF.

This clonotype was seen a few times. This chain connects TRBV12-3 or TRBV12-4 to TRBJ2-1, with 9 bases lining up with TRBD1. There are 13 residues in the CDR3. Unmatched junction bases numbered 8, after V lost 8 bases and J lost 9 bases. CDR3 residues: CASQGQGDSEQFF. CDR3 in DNA: TGTGCCAGCCAGGGACAGGGCGATAGTGAGCAGTTCTTC.

This clonotype was seen many times. The rearrangement joins TRBV7-3 to TRBJ2-1; D gene ambiguous. Germline V gene sequence: CDR1 SGHTA, CDR2 FQGTGA. The V end was cut by 1 base, the J end by 0 bases, with 10 bases between. CDR3 length equals 16 residues. Here the CDR3 DNA reads TGTGCCAGCAGCTTAAATAGTCCTTCCTCCTACAATGAGCAGTTCTTC. Encoded protein: CASSLNSPSSYNEQFF.

This clonotype has more than one count but fewer than ten. This rearrangement joins TRBV9 to TRBJ2-1, with 7 bases identical to TRBD1. The J segment lost 9 bases and the V segment lost 0 bases, leaving 9 bases of the junction unmatched. Germline values: CDR1 SGDLS, CDR2 YYNGEE. The CDR3 is 15 residues long. The CDR3 spells CASSVGNNRGGEQFF. CDR3 coding DNA: TGTGCCAGCAGCGTAGGGAATAACAGGGGTGGTGAGCAGTTCTTC.

This rearrangement joins TRBV11-2 to TRBJ2-5, with 8 nucleotides matching TRBD1. The CDR3 covers 15 residues. The germline CDR1 and CDR2 sequences are SGHAT and FQNNGV. The J segment lost 7 bases and the V segment lost 6 bases, leaving 13 bases of the junction unmatched. The CDR3 coding sequence is TGTGCCAGCAGTACTTGGGACAGGCGCCCTGGGACCCAGTACTTC. Its translation: CASSTWDRRPGTQYF.

In its sample, this clonotype was seen many times. The V gene is TRBV20-1, the J gene TRBJ2-3; 9 bases are shared with TRBD2. The CDR3 has 14 residues. The V and J ends lost 6 bases and 4 bases, in that order; junction bases with no gene match: 8. Germline CDR1 reads DFQATT; CDR2 reads SNEGSKA (reference sequence). CDR3 bases: TGCAGTGCCCCCCGGGGACTAGCCGCAGATACGCAGTATTTT. It yields the protein CSAPRGLAADTQYF.

This clonotype came up many times. The genes are TRBV30 and TRBJ1-4, with no clear D. The germline V and J ends were trimmed by 3 bases and 8 bases, with 10 bases remaining between them. This CDR3 region has 12 residues. From germline, CDR1 is GTSNPN and CDR2 SVGIG (reference sequence). As DNA, the CDR3 is TGTGCCTGGAGGGAGGAAGGGGAAAAACTGTTTTTT. This codes for CAWREEGEKLFF.

This clonotype was detected many times. The gene calls are TRBV28 and TRBJ2-5, with TRBD1 as a possible D gene (6 bases). Germline-derived CDR1 and CDR2 are MDHEN and SYDVKM. There are 15 residues in the CDR3. Trimming took 2 bases from V and 3 from J, leaving 13 bases between them. Here the CDR3 reads CASSLGGQKKETQYF. The DNA for the CDR3 is TGTGCCAGCAGTTTAGGAGGACAGAAAAAAGAGACCCAGTACTTC. The variable domain in full, with the rest retrieved from reference TRBV28 and TRBJ2-5, is DVKVTQSSRYLVKRTGEKVFLECVQDMDHENMFWYRQDPGLGLRLIYFSYDVKMKEKGDIPEGYSVSREKKERFSLILESASTNQTSMYLCASSLGGQKKETQYFGPGTRLLVL.